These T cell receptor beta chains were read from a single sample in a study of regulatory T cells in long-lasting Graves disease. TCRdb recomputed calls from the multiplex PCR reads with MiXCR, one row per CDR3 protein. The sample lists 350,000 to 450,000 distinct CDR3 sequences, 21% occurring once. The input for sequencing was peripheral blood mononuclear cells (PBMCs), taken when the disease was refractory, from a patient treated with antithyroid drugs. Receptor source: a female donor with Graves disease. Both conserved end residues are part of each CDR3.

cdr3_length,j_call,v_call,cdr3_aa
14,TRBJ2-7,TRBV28,CASSLYGDSYEQYF
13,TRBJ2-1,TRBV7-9,CASSLGGVNEQFF
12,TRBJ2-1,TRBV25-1,CASSDRTVEQFF
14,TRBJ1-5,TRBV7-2,CASSYRGSHQPQHF
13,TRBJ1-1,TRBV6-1,CASSEREGTEAFF
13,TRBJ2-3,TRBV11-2,CASSLPDRGAQYF
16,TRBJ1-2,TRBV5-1,CASSLISGTVNYGYTF
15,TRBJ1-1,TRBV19,CASSIAPWTGTEAFF
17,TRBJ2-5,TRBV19,CASSIGAGQGFQETQYF
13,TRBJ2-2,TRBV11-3,CASSLESTGELFF
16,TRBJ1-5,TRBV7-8,CASSWSFLASNQPQHF
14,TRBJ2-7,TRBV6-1,CASSEGADYYEQYF
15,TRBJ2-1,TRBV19,CASSIDTSTGNEQFF
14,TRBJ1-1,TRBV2,CASLGGRGSSGTFF
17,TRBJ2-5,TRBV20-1,CSTTRLAGGDSQETQYF
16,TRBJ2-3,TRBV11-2,CASSSTRGRVTDTQYF
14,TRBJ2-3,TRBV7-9,CASSLALQTDTQYF
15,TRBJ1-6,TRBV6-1,CASSEEGQINSPLHF
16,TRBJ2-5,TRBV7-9,CASGTSGRDSIETQYF
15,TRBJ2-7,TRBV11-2,CASTLTGQGGYEQYF
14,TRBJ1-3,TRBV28,CASSLWDKGNTIYF
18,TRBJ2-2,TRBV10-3,CAISESRGGLAGAGELFF
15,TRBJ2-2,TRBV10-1,CATSPGTDVPGELFF
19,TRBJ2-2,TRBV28,CASSLILSRGQIGTGELFF
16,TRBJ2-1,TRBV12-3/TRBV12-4,CASSGTGLSSYNEQFF
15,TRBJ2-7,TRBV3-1,CASSQGGTSGYEQYF
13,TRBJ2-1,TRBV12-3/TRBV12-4,CASRTGAYNEQFF